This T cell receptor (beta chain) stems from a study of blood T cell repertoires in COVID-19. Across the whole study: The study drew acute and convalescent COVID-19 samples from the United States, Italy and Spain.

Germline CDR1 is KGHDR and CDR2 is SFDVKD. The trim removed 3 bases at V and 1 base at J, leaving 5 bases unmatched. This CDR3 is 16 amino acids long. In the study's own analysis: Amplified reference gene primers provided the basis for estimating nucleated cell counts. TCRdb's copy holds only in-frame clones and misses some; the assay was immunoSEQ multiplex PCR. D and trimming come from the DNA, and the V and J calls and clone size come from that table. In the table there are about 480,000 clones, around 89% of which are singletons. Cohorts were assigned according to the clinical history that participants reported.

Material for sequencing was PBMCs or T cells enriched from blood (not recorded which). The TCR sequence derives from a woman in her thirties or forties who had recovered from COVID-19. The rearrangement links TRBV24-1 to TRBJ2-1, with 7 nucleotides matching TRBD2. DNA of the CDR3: TGTGCCACCAGTGATGCAGCCGGGAGGTCCTACAATGAGCAGTTCTTC. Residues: CATSDAAGRSYNEQFF.